What follows are 15 T cell receptor beta chains derived from one specimen sequenced in a study of beta chain features in type 1 diabetes. Investigators reverse transcribed all isolated RNA, so they sequenced expressed TCRB transcripts. Data came from immunoSEQ multiplex PCR; TCRdb stores just in-frame clones and leaves some out. The data show around 430,000 clones, roughly 30% seen once. Sequencing was done on a sample of naive CD4+ T cells from blood. All receptors derive from a man aged 18 to 30 in good health.

The CDR3 region has the DNA TGCGCCAGCAGCCGCACAACTAGCGTCGCCTACGAGCAGTACTTC. Its translation is CASSRTTSVAYEQYF. The chain is built from TRBV4-3 and TRBJ2-7, with 7 bases identical to TRBD2. From germline, CDR1 is LGHNA and CDR2 YSLEER. V dropped 4 bases and J dropped 2; count of bases not matched to a gene: 8. The CDR3 is made up of 15 amino acids.

This clone came up a few times. The chain uses TRBV30 and TRBJ2-1; D gene uncertain. The V end was cut by 3 bases, the J end by 6 bases, with 18 bases between. The CDR3 is made up of 15 amino acids. Germline V gene lookup returns CDR1 GTSNPN and CDR2 SVGIG (reference sequence). The CDR3 DNA reads TGTGCCTGGAGATGGTCCTCGATTCTCGGCAATGAGCAGTTCTTC. The encoded protein is CAWRWSSILGNEQFF.

This clone appeared a few times. A junction boundary mismatches the germline segment, possibly from a read error. This chain connects TRBV30 to TRBJ1-2; 7 nucleotides match TRBD1. The CDR3 runs 14 residues. Germline V CDR1 and CDR2: GTSNPN, SVGIG (reference sequence). CDR3 residues: CSWSIRRQGAGYTF. The CDR3 DNA follows: TGTTCCTGGAGTATCCGACGACAGGGAGCTGGCTACACCTTC.

This clone was counted a few times. The chain uses TRBV30 and TRBJ2-7; D remains unclear. The germline V gene has CDR1 GTSNPN and CDR2 SVGIG (reference sequence). The CDR3 sequence is 11 residues long. Trimming took 5 bases from V and 3 from J, leaving 8 bases between them. The CDR3 region is CAWGRNYEQYF. The CDR3 DNA is TGTGCCTGGGGGCGGAACTACGAGCAGTACTTC.

The chain carries TRBV30 and TRBJ2-3; 9 bases are a match to TRBD1. This CDR3 contains 13 residues. Germline trimming cut 4 bases from V and 4 bases from J; bases unmatched to any gene: 3. The germline V gene encodes CDR1 GTSNPN and CDR2 SVGIG (reference sequence). The CDR3 here is CAWIRTGADTQYF. CDR3 nucleotide sequence: TGTGCCTGGATTCGGACAGGGGCAGATACGCAGTATTTT.

The chain links TRBV6-1 to TRBJ1-1; no definite D call. The CDR3 consists of 13 residues. The V and J ends lost 10 bases and 1 base respectively, with 13 bases between them. Germline V lookup: CDR1 MNHNS, CDR2 SASEGT. The CDR3 is CAMRVLWNTEAFF. CDR3 DNA sequence: TGTGCCATGCGGGTCCTGTGGAACACTGAAGCTTTCTTT.

The chain employs TRBV9 and TRBJ2-4; D not resolved. V was clipped by 4 bases and J by 6 bases, with 17 bases between them. The CDR3 extends over 15 amino acids. The germline V gene has CDR1 SGDLS and CDR2 YYNGEE. The CDR3 here is CASSFGLGRINIQYF. CDR3 coding DNA: TGTGCCAGCAGCTTTGGGTTAGGCCGGATAAACATTCAGTACTTC. Full variable domain (outside the CDR3, taken from reference TRBV9 and TRBJ2-4): DSGVTQTPKHLITATGQRVTLRCSPRSGDLSVYWYQQSLDQGLQFLIQYYNGEERAKGNILERFSAQQFPDLHSELNLSSLELGDSALYFCASSFGLGRINIQYFGAGTRLSVL.

The chain recombines TRBV30 with TRBJ2-5; D is unresolved. Germline loops: CDR1 GTSNPN, CDR2 SVGIG (reference sequence). The length of the CDR3 is 11 residues. V lost 0 bases and J 6 bases, leaving 5 bases between the germline ends. CDR3 nucleotide sequence: TGTGCCTGGAGTGTGACTCAGACCCAGTACTTC. Its translation is CAWSVTQTQYF.

The V gene is TRBV2, the J gene TRBJ2-7, with 8 bases aligning to TRBD2. The junction had 11 bases not matched to a gene; V was cut back by 6 bases and J by 4 bases. The germline V gene has CDR1 SNHLY and CDR2 FYNNEI. The CDR3 has 15 residues. The CDR3 DNA follows: TGTGCCAGCAGCTACCCCCTAGCGGGTCAATACGAGCAGTACTTC. Translation gives CASSYPLAGQYEQYF. Looking up the rest from reference TRBV2 and TRBJ2-7 gives the full variable domain: EPEVTQTPSHQVTQMGQEVILRCVPISNHLYFYWYRQILGQKVEFLVSFYNNEISEKSEIFDDQFSVERPDGSNFTLKIRSTKLEDSAMYFCASSYPLAGQYEQYFGPGTRLTVT.

The rearrangement links TRBV9 to TRBJ2-7; D is possibly TRBD2 (6 bases). The germline V and J ends were trimmed by 0 bases and 0 bases, with 13 bases remaining between them. Germline V CDR1 and CDR2: SGDLS, YYNGEE. The CDR3 sequence is 16 residues long. The DNA of the CDR3 is TGTGCCAGCAGCGTAGGGGGTAGCGGCAACTCCTACGAGCAGTACTTC. Translating it yields CASSVGGSGNSYEQYF.

This clone has more than one count but fewer than ten. The J gene is TRBJ1-5, the V gene TRBV30; the D gene is possibly TRBD1 (5 bases). Germline V gene lookup returns CDR1 GTSNPN and CDR2 SVGIG (reference sequence). There are 13 residues in the CDR3. Trimming pared 1 base from V and 4 bases from J, leaving 8 bases between. In DNA form, the CDR3 reads TGTGCCTGGAGTGGCAGGGAAAATCAGCCCCAGCATTTT. This encodes CAWSGRENQPQHF.

This chain connects TRBV19 to TRBJ2-5; D call uncertain. Germline V CDR1 and CDR2: LNHDA, SQIVND (reference sequence). V was clipped by 6 bases and J by 5 bases, with 13 bases between them. The CDR3 sequence is 13 residues long. The CDR3 is CASSTIRAETQYF. CDR3 sequence (DNA): TGTGCCAGTAGCACTATCCGTGCGGAGACCCAGTACTTC.

The V gene is TRBV29-1, the J gene TRBJ1-2; D gene uncertain. V lost 8 bases and J 2 bases, leaving 12 bases between the germline ends. CDR1 is SQVTM, CDR2 ANQGSEA, per germline. The CDR3 is 12 amino acids. The CDR3 sequence: CSLWTVNYGYTF. CDR3 coding DNA: TGCAGCCTATGGACTGTGAACTATGGCTACACCTTC.

This clone was detected only once. This CDR3 reads CASSLHFYEQYF. CDR3 coding DNA: TGTGCCAGCAGCTTACATTTCTACGAGCAGTACTTC. V gene TRBV7-2 combines with J gene TRBJ2-7; D gene unclear. This CDR3 region has 12 residues. The V end lost 2 bases, the J end lost 3 bases, and 5 bases lay between the germline ends. Germline V CDR1 and CDR2: SGHTA, FQGNSA.

Remarks on this clone: Other DNA sequences in this sample translate to the same CDR3. This chain links TRBV29-1 with TRBJ2-1, with 10 bases that match TRBD2. V gave up 6 bases and J gave up 7 bases; unmatched junction bases: 12. The CDR3 is made up of 15 amino acids. From germline, CDR1 is SQVTM and CDR2 ANQGSEA. In DNA, the CDR3 is TGCAGCGTCGCCCCGGGACTAGCGCGGCGGAATGAGCAGTTCTTC. This encodes CSVAPGLARRNEQFF.